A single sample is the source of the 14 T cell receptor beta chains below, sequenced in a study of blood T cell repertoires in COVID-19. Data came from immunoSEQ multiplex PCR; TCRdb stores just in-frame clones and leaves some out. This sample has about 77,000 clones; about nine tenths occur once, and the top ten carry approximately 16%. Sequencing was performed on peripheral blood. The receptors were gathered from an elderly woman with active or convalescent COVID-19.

This CDR3 is CASSSYGTGELFF. CDR3 DNA sequence: TGTGCCAGCAGCTCCTATGGCACCGGGGAGCTGTTTTTT. This chain links TRBV7-3 with TRBJ2-2; the D is unclear. The CDR3 loop spans 13 amino acids. Germline V lookup: CDR1 SGHTA, CDR2 FQGTGA. The V gene lost 4 bases and the J gene lost 4 bases, with 7 bases spanning the gap.

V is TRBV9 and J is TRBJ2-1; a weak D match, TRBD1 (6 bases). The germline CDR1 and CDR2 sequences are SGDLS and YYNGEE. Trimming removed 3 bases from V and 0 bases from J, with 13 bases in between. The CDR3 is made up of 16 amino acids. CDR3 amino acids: CASSGSGVPSYNEQFF. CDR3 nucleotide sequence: TGTGCCAGCAGCGGATCAGGGGTCCCCTCCTACAATGAGCAGTTCTTC.

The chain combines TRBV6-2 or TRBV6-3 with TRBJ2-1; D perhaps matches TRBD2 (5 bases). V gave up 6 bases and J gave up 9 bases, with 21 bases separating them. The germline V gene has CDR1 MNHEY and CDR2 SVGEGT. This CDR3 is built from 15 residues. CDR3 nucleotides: TGTGCCAGCAGCCCGTCTTGGGTTCGTGGGAGTGAGCAGTTCTTC. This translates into CASSPSWVRGSEQFF.

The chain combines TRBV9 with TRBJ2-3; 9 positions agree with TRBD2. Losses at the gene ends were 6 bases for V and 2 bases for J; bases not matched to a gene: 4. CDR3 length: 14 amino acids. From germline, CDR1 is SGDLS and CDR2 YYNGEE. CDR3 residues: CASTQRGDTDTQYF. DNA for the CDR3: TGTGCCAGCACCCAGCGGGGGGACACAGATACGCAGTATTTT.

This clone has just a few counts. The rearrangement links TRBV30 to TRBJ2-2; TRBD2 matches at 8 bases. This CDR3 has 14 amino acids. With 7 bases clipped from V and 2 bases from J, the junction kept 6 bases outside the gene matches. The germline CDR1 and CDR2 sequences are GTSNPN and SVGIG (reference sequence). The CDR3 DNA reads TGTGCCTATAGGCGGGGGGTCAACACCGGGGAGCTGTTTTTT. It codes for CAYRRGVNTGELFF.

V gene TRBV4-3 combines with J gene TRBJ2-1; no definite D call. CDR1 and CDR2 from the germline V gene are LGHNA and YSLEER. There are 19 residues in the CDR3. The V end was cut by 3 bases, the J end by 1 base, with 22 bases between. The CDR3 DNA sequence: TGCGCCAGCAGCCATCCAAAAGGTAGGAGAGTTCCATCCTACAATGAGCAGTTCTTC. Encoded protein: CASSHPKGRRVPSYNEQFF.

CDR3 sequence: CASSLRSDTLNTEAFF. The CDR3 DNA is TGTGCCAGCAGCTTAAGATCCGACACTTTGAACACTGAAGCTTTCTTT. The chain uses TRBV9 and TRBJ1-1; D is undetermined. Germline V gene lookup returns CDR1 SGDLS and CDR2 YYNGEE. V gave up 4 bases and J gave up 0 bases, with 16 bases separating them. CDR3 size: 16 residues.

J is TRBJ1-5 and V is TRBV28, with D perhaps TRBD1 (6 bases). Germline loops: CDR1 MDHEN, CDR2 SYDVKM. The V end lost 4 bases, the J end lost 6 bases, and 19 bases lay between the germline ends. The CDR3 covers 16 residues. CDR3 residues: CASSSPGGGRGQPQHF. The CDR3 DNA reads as TGTGCCAGCAGTTCCCCTGGGGGGGGGCGAGGTCAGCCCCAGCATTTT.

The CDR3 loop is CASSYSRQVSSYEQYF. The CDR3 DNA reads as TGTGCCAGCAGTTACTCTAGACAGGTCAGCTCCTACGAGCAGTACTTC. The chain couples TRBV6-5 to TRBJ2-7; possible D gene TRBD1, 6 bases. Trimming removed 0 bases from V and 0 bases from J, with 12 bases in between. CDR1 is MNHEY and CDR2 is SVGAGI in the germline V gene. The CDR3 runs to 16 residues.

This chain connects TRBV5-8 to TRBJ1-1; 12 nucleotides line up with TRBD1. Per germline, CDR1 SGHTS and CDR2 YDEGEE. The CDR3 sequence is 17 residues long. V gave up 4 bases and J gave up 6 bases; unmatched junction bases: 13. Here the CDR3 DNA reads TGTGCCAGCAGCCCCGGGACAGGGGGCGTGCATGTGGCTGAAGCTTTCTTT. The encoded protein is CASSPGTGGVHVAEAFF.

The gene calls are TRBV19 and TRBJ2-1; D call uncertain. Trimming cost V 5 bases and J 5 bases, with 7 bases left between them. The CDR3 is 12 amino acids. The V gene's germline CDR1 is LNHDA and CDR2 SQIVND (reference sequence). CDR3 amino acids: CASSVRDNEQFF. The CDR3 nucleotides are TGTGCCAGTAGTGTAAGAGACAATGAGCAGTTCTTC.

The CDR3 loop is CASSYPGRHNYGYTF. The CDR3 DNA reads as TGTGCCAGCAGCTACCCCGGGAGACACAACTATGGCTACACCTTC. The chain combines TRBV28 with TRBJ1-2; no definite D call. Germline V gives CDR1 MDHEN, CDR2 SYDVKM. Trimming shortened V by 6 bases and J by 2 bases, and 16 bases separated the two germline ends. The CDR3 consists of 15 residues.

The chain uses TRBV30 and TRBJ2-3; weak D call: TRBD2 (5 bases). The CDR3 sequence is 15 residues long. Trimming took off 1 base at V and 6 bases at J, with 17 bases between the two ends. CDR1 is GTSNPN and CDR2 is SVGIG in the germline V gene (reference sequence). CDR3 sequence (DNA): TGTGCCTGGAGTGAGTGGCGGGTTCTCCAGGATACGCAGTATTTT. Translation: CAWSEWRVLQDTQYF. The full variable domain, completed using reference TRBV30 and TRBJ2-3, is SQTIHQWPATLVQPVGSPLSLECTVEGTSNPNLYWYRQAAGRGLQLLFYSVGIGQISSEVPQNLSASRPQDRQFILSSKKLLLSDSGFYLCAWSEWRVLQDTQYFGPGTRLTVL.

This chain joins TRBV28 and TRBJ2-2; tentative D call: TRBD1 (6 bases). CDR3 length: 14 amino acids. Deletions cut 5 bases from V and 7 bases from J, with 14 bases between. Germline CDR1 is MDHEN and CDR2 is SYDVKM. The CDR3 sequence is CASSRRRGNGELFF. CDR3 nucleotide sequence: TGTGCCAGCAGTCGGCGCAGGGGTAACGGGGAGCTGTTTTTT. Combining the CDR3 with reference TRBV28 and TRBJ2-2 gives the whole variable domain DVKVTQSSRYLVKRTGEKVFLECVQDMDHENMFWYRQDPGLGLRLIYFSYDVKMKEKGDIPEGYSVSREKKERFSLILESASTNQTSMYLCASSRRRGNGELFFGEGSRLTVL.